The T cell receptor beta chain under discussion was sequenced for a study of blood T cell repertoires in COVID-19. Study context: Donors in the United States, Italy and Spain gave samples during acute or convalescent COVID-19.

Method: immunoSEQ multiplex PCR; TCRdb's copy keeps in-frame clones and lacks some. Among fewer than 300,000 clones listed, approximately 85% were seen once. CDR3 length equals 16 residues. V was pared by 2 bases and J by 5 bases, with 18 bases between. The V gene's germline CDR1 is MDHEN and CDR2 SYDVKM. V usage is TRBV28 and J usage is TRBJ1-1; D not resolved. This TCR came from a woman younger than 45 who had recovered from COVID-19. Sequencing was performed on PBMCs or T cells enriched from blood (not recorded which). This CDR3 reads CASSLEYGRGMTEAFF. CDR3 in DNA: TGTGCCAGCAGTTTAGAATACGGGCGGGGTATGACTGAAGCTTTCTTT.